Listed here is a single T cell receptor (beta chain). Its specificity is not known. In TCRdb, the RT-PCR reads were re-called with MiXCR into one record per CDR3 protein. Counted here are about 150,000 distinct CDR3 sequences, about 10% occurring once; the ten biggest clones make up roughly 33%. This sample stems from a study of response to subunit inactivated influenza vaccine. Study-wide points: Authors suggested each seasonal flu vaccination may recruit only limited numbers of new T cells.

Trimming shortened V by 2 bases and J by 6 bases, and 12 bases separated the two germline ends. The CDR3 contains 13 residues. The V gene's germline CDR1 is SGDLS and CDR2 YYNGEE. Source: CD8+ T cells sorted from PBMCs, taken 23 to 25 months after vaccination. The receptor comes from a man between 45 and 75 years old who received an inactivated influenza vaccine. The rearrangement joins TRBV9 to TRBJ2-7; D is unclear. The CDR3 nucleotides read TGTGCCAGCAGCGTGGCCCCCTTGCTCGAGCAGTACTTC. Its protein product is CASSVAPLLEQYF.